This TCR beta chain was profiled in a study of T cell repertoires in cytomegalovirus infection. Background on the study: Recently identified HLA-C-restricted CMV epitopes were used, and well-studied HLA-B-restricted CMV epitopes were used as well. It was the public TCR beta signatures that indicated both CMV infection and matching HLA type. Points from the study as a whole: Cumulated frequencies of public TCR beta families served to identify carriers of CMV plus the relevant HLA.

The CDR3 is made up of 15 amino acids. Per the germline V gene, CDR1 is SGHDT and CDR2 is YYEEEE. The germline V and J ends were trimmed by 3 bases and 0 bases, with 10 bases remaining between them. This clonotype was seen at least ten times. Its antigen remains unidentified. TCRdb re-called the reads through MiXCR, storing one row per CDR3 protein. The table lists 900,000 to 950,000 distinct CDR3 sequences, roughly 31% of them singletons. The chain carries TRBV5-6 and TRBJ2-1; D not certain. The source is a human donor in good health (CMV status not recorded). Some clones in this sample may be carry-over from other donors' samples. The sample here was cultured CD8+ T cells from PBMCs, taken from culture after CMV antigen stimulation. The CDR3 sequence is CASSYRTSSYNEQFF. The CDR3 region has the DNA TGTGCCAGCAGCTACAGAACCAGCTCCTACAATGAGCAGTTCTTC. The full variable domain, rest sourced from reference TRBV5-6 and TRBJ2-1, is DAGVTQSPTHLIKTRGQQVTLRCSPKSGHDTVSWYQQALGQGPQFIFQYYEEEERQRGNFPDRFSGHQFPNYSSELNVNALLLGDSALYLCASSYRTSSYNEQFFGPGTRLTVL.